The 30 T cell receptor beta chains below come from one sample, sequenced in a study of regulatory T cells in long-lasting Graves disease. Stated time point: persistent/refractory GD, antithyroid drugs over 5 years with positive TRAb. Extracted PBMC RNA gave rise to the TCR library. Combining iRepertoire HTBI primers with Arm-PCR of CDR3 regions, the authors built TCR beta libraries. Each CDR3 protein is one row after TCRdb ran MiXCR on the multiplex PCR reads. The data hold approximately 400,000 distinct CDR3 sequences, with about 20% observed a single time. The sample was peripheral blood mononuclear cells (PBMCs), taken when the disease was refractory, from a patient treated with antithyroid drugs. All receptors derive from a female donor with Graves disease.

V usage is TRBV12-3 or TRBV12-4 and J usage is TRBJ2-7; 8 bases are a match to TRBD2. CDR3 length: 17 amino acids. J gave up 4 bases and V 5 bases, and 16 bases lay outside the gene matches. CDR3 loop: CASSQAASGRFPYEQYF. CDR3 sequence (DNA): TGTGCCAGCAGTCAGGCCGCTAGCGGGCGTTTCCCTTACGAGCAGTACTTC.

This clonotype was found many times. The chain links TRBV11-2 to TRBJ2-2, with TRBD2 as a possible D gene (6 bases). The CDR3 length is 16 residues. The V gene's germline CDR1 is SGHAT and CDR2 FQNNGV. Between the trimmed V and J ends, which lost 5 bases and 2 bases, there was a span of 15 bases. The CDR3 here is CASSQTGSVNTGELFF. CDR3 coding DNA: TGTGCCAGCAGCCAGACCGGGAGCGTAAACACCGGGGAGCTGTTTTTT.

This clonotype came up a few times. The chain links TRBV12-3 or TRBV12-4 to TRBJ1-2, with TRBD1 matching 11 bases. Trimming removed 6 bases from V and 4 bases from J; junction bases left unmatched: 7. The length of the CDR3 is 15 residues. The CDR3 DNA follows: TGTGCCAGCAGCCGGACAGGGGGCCGGGGCTATGGCTACACCTTC. Amino acid sequence: CASSRTGGRGYGYTF.

Details on this clonotype: A read error may account for a junction end that differs from germline. J is TRBJ2-7 and V is TRBV7-2; 10 bases are shared with TRBD2. This CDR3 contains 15 residues. Germline CDR1 is SGHTA and CDR2 is FQGNSA. As DNA, the CDR3 is TGTGCCAGCGGCTTAAAGGGACTAGCGATACACGAGCAGTACTTC. This encodes CASGLKGLAIHEQYF.

This clonotype was picked up many times. The chain has TRBV2 and TRBJ2-5; no clear D. The V and J ends lost 6 bases and 2 bases respectively, with 16 bases between them. The CDR3 covers 15 residues. Germline CDR1 reads SNHLY; CDR2 reads FYNNEI. The CDR3 DNA reads as TGTGCCAGCAGAAACTACAGAGCCCTTCAAGAGACCCAGTACTTC. It encodes CASRNYRALQETQYF.

The V and J genes are TRBV6-1 and TRBJ2-7, with 8 bases identical to TRBD1. Trimming took 8 bases from V and 9 from J; bases not matched to a gene: 12. The V gene's germline CDR1 is MNHNS and CDR2 SASEGT. This CDR3 region has 13 residues. The DNA for the CDR3 is TGTGCCAGCTTACGCGGACAGGGCATCTCGCAGTACTTC. Its translation is CASLRGQGISQYF.

V gene TRBV13 combines with J gene TRBJ1-2; D ambiguous. Germline lookup yields CDR1 PRHDT and CDR2 FYEKMQ (reference sequence). V was cut by 4 bases and J by 2 bases, with 29 bases left in between. The CDR3 is made up of 20 amino acids. The CDR3 DNA sequence: TGTGCCAGCAGCTCAAGGTCAAGGAATGAGGCGTCGGTGGTAAACTATGGCTACACCTTC. Translated: CASSSRSRNEASVVNYGYTF.

At least ten counts were recorded for this clonotype. The rearrangement joins TRBV2 to TRBJ2-2, with D possibly being TRBD1 (6 bases). Germline V gene lookup returns CDR1 SNHLY and CDR2 FYNNEI. The CDR3 consists of 14 residues. Trimming took 6 bases from V and 3 from J, leaving 11 bases between them. For the CDR3, the DNA is TGTGCCAGCAGCTCACAGGGCCACACCGGGGAGCTGTTTTTT. Translated, it gives CASSSQGHTGELFF.

Concerning this clonotype itself: This clone may be a read error of a much larger clone one base away. CDR3 loop: CASSLRTSGRIATQCF. CDR3 nucleotide sequence: TGTGCCAGCAGTTTAAGGACTAGCGGGAGAATTGCGACCCAGTGCTTC. V is TRBV27 and J is TRBJ2-5; 13 nucleotides match TRBD2. The CDR3 consists of 16 residues. Germline CDR1 MNHEY, CDR2 SMNVEV (reference sequence).

The chain is built from TRBV13 and TRBJ2-2; D uncertain. The CDR3 spans 12 residues. Per the germline V gene, CDR1 is PRHDT and CDR2 is FYEKMQ (reference sequence). V dropped 5 bases and J dropped 6 bases, with 7 bases sitting between them. The CDR3 sequence is CASSRTAGELFF. For the CDR3, the DNA is TGTGCCAGCAGCCGTACGGCCGGGGAGCTGTTTTTT. Based on the CDR3 plus reference TRBV13 and TRBJ2-2, the full variable domain is AAGVIQSPRHLIKEKRETATLKCYPIPRHDTVYWYQQGPGQDPQFLISFYEKMQSDKGSIPDRFSAQQFSDYHSELNMSSLELGDSALYFCASSRTAGELFFGEGSRLTVL.

This rearrangement joins TRBV9 to TRBJ2-1; D could derive from TRBD1 or TRBD2 (5 bases each). Germline CDR1 is SGDLS and CDR2 is YYNGEE. V was trimmed by 0 bases and J by 4 bases, leaving 14 bases between them. There are 16 residues in the CDR3. The CDR3 sequence: CASSVGGGRGYNEQFF. The CDR3 bases are TGTGCCAGCAGCGTAGGTGGGGGTAGGGGTTACAATGAGCAGTTCTTC. The full variable domain, rest sourced from reference TRBV9 and TRBJ2-1, is DSGVTQTPKHLITATGQRVTLRCSPRSGDLSVYWYQQSLDQGLQFLIQYYNGEERAKGNILERFSAQQFPDLHSELNLSSLELGDSALYFCASSVGGGRGYNEQFFGPGTRLTVL.

The genes are TRBV11-2 and TRBJ2-3; D ambiguous. Germline V CDR1 and CDR2: SGHAT, FQNNGV. The CDR3 sequence is 16 residues long. The V end lost 6 bases, the J end lost 0 bases, and 16 bases lay between the germline ends. The CDR3 loop is CASRTLRGTSTDTQYF. The CDR3 DNA reads TGTGCCAGCAGAACCCTTCGCGGAACTAGCACAGATACGCAGTATTTT.

This clonotype was recorded at least ten times. The DNA of the CDR3 is TGTGCCAGCAAAACGTCCTTAGATGAAAAACTGTTTTTT. Translated: CASKTSLDEKLFF. This chain connects TRBV2 to TRBJ1-4, with D unresolved. V dropped 7 bases and J dropped 6 bases, with 12 bases sitting between them. Germline values: CDR1 SNHLY, CDR2 FYNNEI. The CDR3 consists of 13 residues.

This clonotype was picked up a small number of times. V is TRBV2 and J is TRBJ1-5; D gene unclear. The CDR3 has 15 amino acids. Germline V CDR1 and CDR2: SNHLY, FYNNEI. Trimming removed 6 bases from V and 0 bases from J, with 12 bases in between. The chain's CDR3 is CASSAVRSSNQPQHF. The CDR3 nucleotides read TGTGCCAGCAGCGCAGTCAGGAGTAGCAATCAGCCCCAGCATTTT.

This clonotype showed up just once. This chain uses TRBV10-3 with TRBJ2-4, with 9 positions matching TRBD1. The CDR3 has 17 residues. CDR1 ENHRY and CDR2 SYGVKD come from the germline V gene. V trimming: 4 bases; J trimming: 6 bases; junction bases outside the gene matches: 13. The CDR3 is CAISVGTGRERRNIQYF. The CDR3 DNA is TGTGCCATCAGTGTTGGGACAGGGAGGGAAAGAAGAAACATTCAGTACTTC.

This clonotype was found many times. V gene TRBV12-5 combines with J gene TRBJ2-5, with 13 nucleotides matching TRBD2. The CDR3 is 15 residues long. Trimming removed 3 bases from V and 3 bases from J; junction bases left unmatched: 1. Germline V gene lookup returns CDR1 LGHNT and CDR2 FRNRAP. DNA for the CDR3: TGTGCTAGTGGTTTCGGGACTAGCGGGGAAGAGACCCAGTACTTC. It specifies CASGFGTSGEETQYF.

This clonotype has ten or more counts. V is TRBV12-3 or TRBV12-4 and J is TRBJ2-5; a possible D gene is TRBD1 (6 bases). CDR3 length: 14 residues. Trimming took 6 bases from V and 4 from J, leaving 15 bases between them. The CDR3 is CASSSNRAGETQYF. The CDR3, as DNA: TGTGCCAGCAGCTCCAACAGGGCAGGAGAGACCCAGTACTTC.

This clonotype showed up many times. This chain uses TRBV6-2 or TRBV6-3 with TRBJ2-6; 7 bases align to TRBD1. The V segment lost 0 bases and the J segment 2 bases; nucleotides outside the gene matches: 4. Germline V CDR1 and CDR2: MNHEY, SVGEGT. The CDR3 totals 17 residues. The DNA for the CDR3 is TGTGCCAGCAGTTACTCGACAGGGTTAGCTGGGGCCAACGTCCTGACTTTC. Translating it yields CASSYSTGLAGANVLTF.

The sample holds a few counts of this clonotype. The gene calls are TRBV30 and TRBJ2-6, with D uncertain. CDR1 is GTSNPN, CDR2 SVGIG, per germline (reference sequence). V lost 0 bases to trimming and J lost 2 bases, with 17 bases between them. The CDR3 contains 18 residues. The CDR3 DNA is TGTGCCTGGAGTGTTCCTTTGCAGGCCATTCCTGGGGCCAACGTCCTGACTTTC. Translated, it gives CAWSVPLQAIPGANVLTF.

This chain joins TRBV20-1 and TRBJ2-4; 8 bases are a match to TRBD1. Germline V lookup: CDR1 DFQATT, CDR2 SNEGSKA (reference sequence). Trimming cost V 5 bases and J 2 bases; bases outside gene matches: 11. The CDR3 contains 16 residues. CDR3: CSAQQRQGLTKNIQYF. DNA for the CDR3: TGCAGTGCTCAACAGAGACAGGGGTTAACCAAAAACATTCAGTACTTC.

This clonotype was found a few times. V gene TRBV27 combines with J gene TRBJ2-7, with TRBD1 matching 11 bases. CDR3 length: 15 amino acids. Unmatched junction bases numbered 7, after V lost 5 bases and J lost 4 bases. Germline V gene sequence: CDR1 MNHEY, CDR2 SMNVEV (reference sequence). The CDR3: CASSPGTGGGYEQYF. DNA for the CDR3: TGTGCCAGCAGTCCCGGGACAGGGGGAGGGTACGAGCAGTACTTC.

The sample holds many counts of this clonotype. The chain joins TRBV7-9 to TRBJ1-6, with D hard to call. The V gene's germline CDR1 is SEHNR and CDR2 FQNEAQ (reference sequence). CDR3 length: 13 amino acids. The V gene lost 6 bases and the J gene lost 3 bases, with 6 bases spanning the gap. The CDR3 sequence: CASRGDYNSPLHF. CDR3 nucleotides: TGTGCCAGCAGGGGTGACTATAATTCACCCCTCCACTTT. The full variable domain, with the rest looked up from reference TRBV7-9 and TRBJ1-6, is DTGVSQNPRHKITKRGQNVTFRCDPISEHNRLYWYRQTLGQGPEFLTYFQNEAQLEKSRLLSDRFSAERPKGSFSTLEIQRTEQGDSAMYLCASRGDYNSPLHFGNGTRLTVT.

This clonotype has just a few counts. The V call is TRBV5-1, the J call TRBJ2-7; D perhaps matches TRBD1 (6 bases). The germline V gene encodes CDR1 SGHRS and CDR2 YFSETQ. CDR3 length: 15 amino acids. V lost 3 bases and J lost 0, with 13 bases in between. CDR3 loop: CASSSFQGSSYEQYF. For the CDR3, the DNA is TGCGCCAGCAGCTCATTCCAGGGGTCCTCCTACGAGCAGTACTTC.

This clonotype was counted ten times or more. The chain joins TRBV7-9 to TRBJ1-1, with D possibly matching TRBD1 (6 bases). The CDR3 extends over 14 amino acids. Germline values: CDR1 SEHNR, CDR2 FQNEAQ (reference sequence). V lost 1 base, J lost 8 bases, and 14 bases lay in between. The CDR3 region is CASSLGGGIMEAFF. The DNA of the CDR3 is TGTGCCAGCAGCTTAGGAGGGGGGATTATGGAAGCTTTCTTT.

This clonotype was observed many times. The V gene is TRBV18, the J gene TRBJ2-5; no clear D gene. The CDR3 loop spans 12 amino acids. Germline V gene data show CDR1 as KGHSH and CDR2 as LQKENI. Trimming stripped 2 bases from V and 4 bases from J, with 5 bases between. The CDR3 DNA reads as TGTGCCAGCTCACCAATCGCAGAGACCCAGTACTTC. Its translation: CASSPIAETQYF.

A word on this clonotype: The germline gene is not matched at one end of the junction; a read error may be the cause. The genes are TRBV6-5 and TRBJ2-5; D is unclear. Germline CDR1 and CDR2: MNHEY and SVGAGI. The CDR3 length is 14 residues. CDR3 sequence reads: CASSYGRPQGTQYF. The CDR3 bases are TGTGCCAGCAGTTACGGCAGGCCCCAAGGGACCCAGTACTTC.

The V and J genes are TRBV6-4 and TRBJ2-7, with TRBD2 as a possible D gene (6 bases). Per the germline V gene, CDR1 is MRHNA and CDR2 is SNTAGT. V lost 4 bases, J lost 1 base, and 11 bases lay in between. This CDR3 is 14 amino acids long. The CDR3, as DNA: TGTGCCAGCAGTGTACGGAGCGGGTCCTACGAGCAGTACTTC. Its translation: CASSVRSGSYEQYF.

This clonotype was observed a handful of times. The J gene is TRBJ1-1, the V gene TRBV7-3, with TRBD1 as a possible D gene (6 bases). The CDR3 is 15 amino acids. V shed 5 bases and J shed 0 bases, with 13 bases lying between them. CDR1 and CDR2 (germline): SGHTA, FQGTGA. The CDR3 is CASSEQGGMNTEAFF. In nucleotides, the CDR3 is TGTGCCAGCAGCGAACAGGGTGGCATGAACACTGAAGCTTTCTTT. The variable domain in full, completed from reference TRBV7-3 and TRBJ1-1, reads GAGVSQTPSNKVTEKGKYVELRCDPISGHTALYWYRQSLGQGPEFLIYFQGTGAADDSGLPNDRFFAVRPEGSVSTLKIQRTERGDSAVYLCASSEQGGMNTEAFFGQGTRLTVV.

This clonotype has more than one count but fewer than ten. The chain has TRBV20-1 and TRBJ2-6, with a weak D call TRBD2 (5 bases). Trimming shortened V by 6 bases and J by 0 bases, and 18 bases separated the two germline ends. CDR3 length: 17 amino acids. Germline V CDR1 and CDR2: DFQATT, SNEGSKA (reference sequence). The CDR3 is CSANLAGGGSGANVLTF. Written as DNA, the CDR3 is TGCAGTGCCAACCTCGCAGGAGGCGGCTCTGGGGCCAACGTCCTGACTTTC.

Concerning this clonotype itself: The junction and the germline gene differ at one end; a read error may be behind it. The V and J genes are TRBV20-1 and TRBJ1-2; D is uncertain. The CDR3 has 15 amino acids. CDR1 DFQATT and CDR2 SNEGSKA come from the germline V gene (reference sequence). CDR3 residues: CNARVGGQSNYGYTF. The CDR3 coding sequence is TGCAATGCTAGAGTAGGAGGGCAGTCCAACTATGGCTACACCTTC.